This T cell receptor (beta chain) is drawn from a study of T cells expressing NK-cell markers. CDR3 length: 15 amino acids. CDR1 is SGHAT, CDR2 FQNNGV, per germline. TCRdb reprocessed the 5' RACE reads, keeping one entry per CDR3 protein, no DNA. The sample has roughly 300,000 distinct CDR3 sequences. Sequencing input: blood T cells: a sorted CD56 or NKG2C T cell subset, CD4+ or CD8+ T cells, or bulk PBMC T cells (not recorded which). The sequence was obtained from a woman aged 18 to 75 in good health. The chain employs TRBV11-2 and TRBJ2-1; TCRdb picks TRBD2, but there is no DNA to check that call. Here the CDR3 reads CASSLDRASGAKQFF.